The entry below describes one T cell receptor (beta chain). Its antigen is not identified. Repertoires were generated with immunoSEQ multiplex PCR, while TCRdb's copy carries only in-frame clones and drops some. The data hold roughly 2.4 million clones, with 95% observed a single time. V was cut by 5 bases and J by 1 base, with 19 bases left in between. Germline-derived CDR1 and CDR2 are MDHEN and SYDVKM. The CDR3 covers 17 residues. This record belongs to a study of shared clonotypes between healthy human individuals. Whole-study findings and limits: Investigators expected sequencing depth to affect clonotype sharing among donors. Non-shared clonotypes were found to have lower generation probabilities than the clonotypes that were shared by all four of the sorted-subset donors.

The split of CD4+ cells yielded CD45RA+ naive and CD45RA-negative memory subsets. The specimen was naive CD4+ T cells sorted from blood. Subset specified: CD45RA+ positively selected. This TCR came from a young man in good health. The chain combines TRBV28 with TRBJ2-3; a possible D gene is TRBD1 (6 bases). This chain's CDR3 is CASSKMPTGLRTDTQYF. The CDR3 DNA sequence: TGTGCCAGCAGTAAGATGCCGACAGGCCTTCGCACAGATACGCAGTATTTT.